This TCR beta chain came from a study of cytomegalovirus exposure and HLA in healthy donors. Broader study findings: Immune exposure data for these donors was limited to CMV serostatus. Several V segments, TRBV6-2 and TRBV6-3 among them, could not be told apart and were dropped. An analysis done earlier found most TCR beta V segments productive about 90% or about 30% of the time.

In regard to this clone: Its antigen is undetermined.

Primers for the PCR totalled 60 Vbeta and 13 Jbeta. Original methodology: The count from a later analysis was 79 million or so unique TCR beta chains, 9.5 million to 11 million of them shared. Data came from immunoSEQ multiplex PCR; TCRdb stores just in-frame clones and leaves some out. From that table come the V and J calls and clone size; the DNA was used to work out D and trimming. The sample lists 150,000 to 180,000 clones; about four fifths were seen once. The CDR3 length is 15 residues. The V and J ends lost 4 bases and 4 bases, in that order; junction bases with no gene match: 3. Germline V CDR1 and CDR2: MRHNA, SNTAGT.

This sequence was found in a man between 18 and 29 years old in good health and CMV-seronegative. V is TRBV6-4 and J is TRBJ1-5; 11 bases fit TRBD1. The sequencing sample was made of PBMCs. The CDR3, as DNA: TGTGCCAGCAGTGCCGGGACAGGGGGAAATCAGCCCCAGCATTTT. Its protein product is CASSAGTGGNQPQHF.